The 12 T cell receptor beta chains presented below share a single source sample, sequenced in a study of blood T cell repertoires in COVID-19. Only in-frame clones appear in the TCRdb table, and some are missing; sequencing was by immunoSEQ multiplex PCR. The sample yields 40,000 to 50,000 clones, approximately 91% seen once. Sequencing used peripheral blood. These receptors all stem from a man aged 50 or older with active COVID-19.

The genes are TRBV27 and TRBJ1-1; D unclear. The V and J ends lost 4 bases and 4 bases respectively, with 7 bases between them. The CDR3 totals 12 residues. Germline CDR1 is MNHEY and CDR2 is SMNVEV (reference sequence). The CDR3 coding sequence is TGTGCCAGCAGTTCCCGAGGCACTGAAGCTTTCTTT. This gives the protein CASSSRGTEAFF.

V and J are TRBV7-9 and TRBJ2-3; 9 bases agree with TRBD1. Per the germline V gene, CDR1 is SEHNR and CDR2 is FQNEAQ (reference sequence). The V and J ends lost 8 bases and 1 base, in that order; junction bases with no gene match: 7. The CDR3 runs to 15 residues. CDR3 nucleotides: TGTGCCAGCCACGGACAGGGGCCGGGCACAGATACGCAGTATTTT. Translated: CASHGQGPGTDTQYF.

V is TRBV7-9 and J is TRBJ2-7; 7 bases agree with TRBD2. The germline V gene encodes CDR1 SEHNR and CDR2 FQNEAQ (reference sequence). Trimming at V came to 4 bases and at J to 2 bases, leaving 5 bases not matched to a gene. The CDR3 runs to 14 residues. In nucleotides, the CDR3 is TGTGCCAGCAGCTCACCCGGGGGGACCTACGAGCAGTACTTC. Translating gives CASSSPGGTYEQYF. Full variable domain (remainder filled in from reference TRBV7-9 and TRBJ2-7): DTGVSQNPRHKITKRGQNVTFRCDPISEHNRLYWYRQTLGQGPEFLTYFQNEAQLEKSRLLSDRFSAERPKGSFSTLEIQRTEQGDSAMYLCASSSPGGTYEQYFGPGTRLTVT.

This clone was recorded only once. DNA of the CDR3: TGTGCCAGCAGCTCTCGACAGGGTTGGACTGAAGCTTTCTTT. As protein: CASSSRQGWTEAFF. The gene calls are TRBV7-2 and TRBJ1-1; 7 positions agree with TRBD1. This CDR3 has 14 amino acids. Germline CDR1 and CDR2: SGHTA and FQGNSA. Trimming at V came to 4 bases and at J to 5 bases, leaving 7 bases not matched to a gene.

This clone was seen a few times. This chain connects TRBV6-2 or TRBV6-3 to TRBJ1-2; maybe TRBD1 (5 bases). Trimming took 2 bases from V and 6 from J, leaving 13 bases between them. Germline CDR1 MNHEY, CDR2 SVGEGT. This CDR3 spans 14 amino acids. CDR3 sequence: CASSYAGGGDGYTF. The CDR3 nucleotides are TGTGCCAGCAGTTACGCTGGGGGAGGAGATGGCTACACCTTC.

J is TRBJ2-7 and V is TRBV27; the match to TRBD1 covers 8 bases. Germline V gene lookup returns CDR1 MNHEY and CDR2 SMNVEV (reference sequence). Germline trimming cut 5 bases from V and 4 bases from J; bases unmatched to any gene: 10. The CDR3 is made up of 15 amino acids. DNA for the CDR3: TGTGCCAGCAGTCACAACAGGGGGTGGAAGTACGAGCAGTACTTC. It encodes CASSHNRGWKYEQYF.

The chain recombines TRBV28 with TRBJ1-1; 10 nucleotides match TRBD1. Trimming took 4 bases from V and 8 from J; bases not matched to a gene: 10. The CDR3 sequence is 15 residues long. Germline lookup yields CDR1 MDHEN and CDR2 SYDVKM. CDR3 DNA: TGTGCCAGCAGTTCCAACGGACAGGGGGGCCTAGAAGCTTTCTTT. It specifies CASSSNGQGGLEAFF. Full variable domain (outside the CDR3, taken from reference TRBV28 and TRBJ1-1): DVKVTQSSRYLVKRTGEKVFLECVQDMDHENMFWYRQDPGLGLRLIYFSYDVKMKEKGDIPEGYSVSREKKERFSLILESASTNQTSMYLCASSSNGQGGLEAFFGQGTRLTVV.

The V gene is TRBV6-5, the J gene TRBJ2-7; D may be TRBD2 (5 bases). Trimming removed 7 bases at V and 0 bases at J, with 16 bases between. The CDR3 extends over 15 amino acids. Germline V gene sequence: CDR1 MNHEY, CDR2 SVGAGI. CDR3 sequence: CASITFPGNSYEQYF. In DNA, the CDR3 is TGTGCCAGCATCACATTCCCGGGAAACTCCTACGAGCAGTACTTC.

V gene TRBV3-1 (or the pseudogene TRBV3-2) combines with J gene TRBJ2-7; D may be TRBD2 (6 bases). V was pared by 5 bases and J by 6 bases, with 20 bases between. In germline, CDR1 is LGHDT, CDR2 YNNKEL (reference sequence). CDR3 size: 15 residues. CDR3 bases: TGTGCCAGCAGCGGCGACCCGGGAGTTTGTCTCGAGCAGTACTTC. Residues: CASSGDPGVCLEQYF.

The rearrangement joins TRBV7-3 to TRBJ2-1; 8 nucleotides agree with TRBD2. This CDR3 is 14 amino acids long. Germline loops: CDR1 SGHTA, CDR2 FQGTGA. The junction had 5 bases not matched to a gene; V was cut back by 5 bases and J by 5 bases. DNA of the CDR3: TGTGCCAGCAGCATAGCGGGACTGAACAATGAGCAGTTCTTC. It translates to CASSIAGLNNEQFF.

The chain links TRBV7-6 to TRBJ2-7, with 11 positions matching TRBD2. CDR1 and CDR2 from the germline V gene are SGHVS and FNYEAQ. The CDR3 runs to 15 residues. V shed 5 bases and J 2 bases; nucleotides not matched to a gene: 5. The CDR3 DNA follows: TGTGCCAGCAGCAACATAGCGGGAGGGCCCTACGAGCAGTACTTC. It specifies CASSNIAGGPYEQYF. The complete variable domain, with remaining parts taken from reference TRBV7-6 and TRBJ2-7, reads GAGVSQSPRYKVTKRGQDVALRCDPISGHVSLYWYRQALGQGPEFLTYFNYEAQQDKSGLPNDRFSAERPEGSISTLTIQRTEQRDSAMYRCASSNIAGGPYEQYFGPGTRLTVT.

J is TRBJ2-5 and V is TRBV19; possible D gene TRBD1, 6 bases. Germline V gene lookup returns CDR1 LNHDA and CDR2 SQIVND (reference sequence). This CDR3 spans 13 amino acids. Trimming removed 3 bases from V and 1 base from J, with 6 bases in between. The CDR3 sequence is CASSMDSQETQYF. The CDR3 region has the DNA TGTGCCAGTAGTATGGACAGCCAAGAGACCCAGTACTTC.